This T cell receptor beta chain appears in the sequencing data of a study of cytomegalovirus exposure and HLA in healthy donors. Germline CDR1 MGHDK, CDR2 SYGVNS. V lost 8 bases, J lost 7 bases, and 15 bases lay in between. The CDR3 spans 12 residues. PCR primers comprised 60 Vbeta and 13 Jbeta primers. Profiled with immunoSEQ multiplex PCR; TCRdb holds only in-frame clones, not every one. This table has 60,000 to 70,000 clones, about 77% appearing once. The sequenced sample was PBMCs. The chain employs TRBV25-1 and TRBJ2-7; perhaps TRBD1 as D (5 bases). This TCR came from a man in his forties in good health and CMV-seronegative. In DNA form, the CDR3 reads TGTGCCAGCGGGGCGTTTGGTTTTGAGCAGTACTTC. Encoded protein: CASGAFGFEQYF.